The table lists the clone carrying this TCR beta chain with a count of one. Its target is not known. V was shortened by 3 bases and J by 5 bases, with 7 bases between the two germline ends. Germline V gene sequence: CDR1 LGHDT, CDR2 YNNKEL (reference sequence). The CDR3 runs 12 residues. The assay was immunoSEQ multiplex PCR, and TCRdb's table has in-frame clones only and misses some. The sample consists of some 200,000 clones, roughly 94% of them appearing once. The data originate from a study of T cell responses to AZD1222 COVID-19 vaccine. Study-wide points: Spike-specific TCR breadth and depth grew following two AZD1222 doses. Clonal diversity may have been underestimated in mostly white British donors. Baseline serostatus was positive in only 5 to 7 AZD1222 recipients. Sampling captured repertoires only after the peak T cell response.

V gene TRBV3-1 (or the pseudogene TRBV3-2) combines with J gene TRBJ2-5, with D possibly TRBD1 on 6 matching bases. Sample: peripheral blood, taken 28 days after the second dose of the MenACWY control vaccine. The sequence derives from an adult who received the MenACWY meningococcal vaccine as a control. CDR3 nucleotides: TGTGCCAGCAGCCAGCAGGGGGAGACCCAGTACTTC. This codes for CASSQQGETQYF.